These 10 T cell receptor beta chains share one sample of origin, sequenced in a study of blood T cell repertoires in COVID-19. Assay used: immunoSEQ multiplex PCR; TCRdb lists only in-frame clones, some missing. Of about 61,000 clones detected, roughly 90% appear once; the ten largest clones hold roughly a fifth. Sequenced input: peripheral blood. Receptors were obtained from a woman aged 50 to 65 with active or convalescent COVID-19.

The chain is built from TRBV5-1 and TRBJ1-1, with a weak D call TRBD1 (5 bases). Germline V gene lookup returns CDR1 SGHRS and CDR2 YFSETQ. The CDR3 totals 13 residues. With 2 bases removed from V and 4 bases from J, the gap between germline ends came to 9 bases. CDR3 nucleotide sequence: TGCGCCAGCAGCTTCGGACACCTCACTGAAGCTTTCTTT. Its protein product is CASSFGHLTEAFF.

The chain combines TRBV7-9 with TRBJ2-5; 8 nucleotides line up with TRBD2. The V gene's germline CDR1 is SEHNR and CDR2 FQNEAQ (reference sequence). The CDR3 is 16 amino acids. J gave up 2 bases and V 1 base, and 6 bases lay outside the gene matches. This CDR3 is CASSLGSGGEQETQYF. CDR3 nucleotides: TGTGCCAGCAGCTTAGGAAGCGGGGGAGAGCAAGAGACCCAGTACTTC.

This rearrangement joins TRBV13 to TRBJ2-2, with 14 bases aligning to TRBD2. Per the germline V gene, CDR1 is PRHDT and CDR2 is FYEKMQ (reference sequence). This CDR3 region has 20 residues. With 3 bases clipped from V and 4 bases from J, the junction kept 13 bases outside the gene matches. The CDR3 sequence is CASSFVGTGLAGVGTGELFF. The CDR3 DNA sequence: TGTGCCAGCAGCTTCGTTGGGACGGGACTAGCGGGAGTGGGCACCGGGGAGCTGTTTTTT.

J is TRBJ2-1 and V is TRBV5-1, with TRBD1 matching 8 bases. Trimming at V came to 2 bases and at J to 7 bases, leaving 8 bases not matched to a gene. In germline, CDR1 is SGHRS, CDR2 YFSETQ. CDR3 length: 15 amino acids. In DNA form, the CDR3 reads TGCGCCAGCAGCTTTCCGAGGACAGGGTGGAATGAGCAGTTCTTC. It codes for CASSFPRTGWNEQFF.

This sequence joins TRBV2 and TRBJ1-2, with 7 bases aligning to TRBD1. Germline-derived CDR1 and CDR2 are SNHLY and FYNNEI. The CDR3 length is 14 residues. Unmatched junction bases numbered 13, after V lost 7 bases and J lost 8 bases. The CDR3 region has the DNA TGTGCCAGCAATGTAGACAGGGCGTTAGAAGGCTACACCTTC. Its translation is CASNVDRALEGYTF.

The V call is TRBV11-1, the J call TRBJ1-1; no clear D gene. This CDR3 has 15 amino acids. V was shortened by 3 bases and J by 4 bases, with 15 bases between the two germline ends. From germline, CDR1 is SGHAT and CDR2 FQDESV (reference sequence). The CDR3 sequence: CASSFKGGLSTEAFF. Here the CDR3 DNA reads TGTGCCAGCAGCTTTAAAGGAGGGCTTAGCACTGAAGCTTTCTTT.

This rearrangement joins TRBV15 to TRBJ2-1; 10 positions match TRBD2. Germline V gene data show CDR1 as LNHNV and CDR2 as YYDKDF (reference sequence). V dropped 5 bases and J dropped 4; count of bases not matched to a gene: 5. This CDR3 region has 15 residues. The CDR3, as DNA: TGTGCCACCAGCGGGTGGACTAGCGGATACAATGAGCAGTTCTTC. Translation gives CATSGWTSGYNEQFF.

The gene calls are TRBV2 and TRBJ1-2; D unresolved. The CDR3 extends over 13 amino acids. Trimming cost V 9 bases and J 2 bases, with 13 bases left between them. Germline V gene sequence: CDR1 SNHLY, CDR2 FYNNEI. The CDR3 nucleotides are TGTGCCAGTGATTGGGCCAGGAACTATGGCTACACCTTC. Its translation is CASDWARNYGYTF.

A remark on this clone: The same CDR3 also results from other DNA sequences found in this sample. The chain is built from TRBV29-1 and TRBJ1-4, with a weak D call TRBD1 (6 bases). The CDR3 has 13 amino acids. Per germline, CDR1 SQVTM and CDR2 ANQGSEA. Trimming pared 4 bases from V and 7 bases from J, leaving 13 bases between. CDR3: CSVGGGQSEKLFF. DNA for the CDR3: TGCAGCGTTGGGGGGGGGCAGAGTGAAAAACTGTTTTTT.

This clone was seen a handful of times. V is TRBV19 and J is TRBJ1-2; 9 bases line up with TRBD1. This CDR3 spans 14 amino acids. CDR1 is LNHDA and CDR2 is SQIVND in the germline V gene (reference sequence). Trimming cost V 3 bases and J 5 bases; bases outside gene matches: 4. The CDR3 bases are TGTGCCAGTAGTATCCGGGACAGGGCTTATGGCTACACCTTC. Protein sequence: CASSIRDRAYGYTF. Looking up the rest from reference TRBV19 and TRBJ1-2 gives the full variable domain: DGGITQSPKYLFRKEGQNVTLSCEQNLNHDAMYWYRQDPGQGLRLIYYSQIVNDFQKGDIAEGYSVSREKKESFPLTVTSAQKNPTAFYLCASSIRDRAYGYTFGSGTRLTVV.